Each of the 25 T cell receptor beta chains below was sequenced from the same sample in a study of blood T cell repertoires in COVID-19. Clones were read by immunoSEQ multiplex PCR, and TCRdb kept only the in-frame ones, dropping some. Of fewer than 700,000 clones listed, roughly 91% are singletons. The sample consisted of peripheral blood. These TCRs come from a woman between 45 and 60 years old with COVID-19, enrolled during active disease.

The CDR3 region is CASSRGPLGLYEQYF. For the CDR3, the DNA is TGTGCCAGCAGCAGGGGACCCCTGGGGTTGTACGAGCAGTACTTC. The chain couples TRBV2 to TRBJ2-7; perhaps TRBD1 as D (6 bases). Germline V gives CDR1 SNHLY, CDR2 FYNNEI. V lost 6 bases to trimming and J lost 4 bases, with 19 bases between them. This CDR3 spans 15 amino acids. Using reference TRBV2 and TRBJ2-7 for the parts outside the CDR3, the full variable domain is EPEVTQTPSHQVTQMGQEVILRCVPISNHLYFYWYRQILGQKVEFLVSFYNNEISEKSEIFDDQFSVERPDGSNFTLKIRSTKLEDSAMYFCASSRGPLGLYEQYFGPGTRLTVT.

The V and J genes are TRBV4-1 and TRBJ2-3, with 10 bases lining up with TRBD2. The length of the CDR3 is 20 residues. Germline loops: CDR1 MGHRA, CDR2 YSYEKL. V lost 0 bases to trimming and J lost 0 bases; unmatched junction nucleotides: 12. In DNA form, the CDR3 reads TGCGCCAGCAGCCAAGAGTCTAGCGGGGGCCCCATTACTAGCACAGATACGCAGTATTTT. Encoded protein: CASSQESSGGPITSTDTQYF.

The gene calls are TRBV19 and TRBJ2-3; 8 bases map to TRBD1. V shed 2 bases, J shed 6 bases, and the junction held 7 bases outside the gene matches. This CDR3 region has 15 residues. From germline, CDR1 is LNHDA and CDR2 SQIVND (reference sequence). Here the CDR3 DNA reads TGTGCCAGTAGTATACAGGGGGCTGGTGCGGATACGCAGTATTTT. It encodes CASSIQGAGADTQYF.

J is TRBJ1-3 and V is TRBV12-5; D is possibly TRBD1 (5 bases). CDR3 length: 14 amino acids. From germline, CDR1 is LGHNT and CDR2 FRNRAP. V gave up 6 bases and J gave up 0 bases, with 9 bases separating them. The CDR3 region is CASGPGSSGNTIYF. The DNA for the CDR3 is TGTGCTAGTGGGCCAGGGTCCTCTGGAAACACCATATATTTT.

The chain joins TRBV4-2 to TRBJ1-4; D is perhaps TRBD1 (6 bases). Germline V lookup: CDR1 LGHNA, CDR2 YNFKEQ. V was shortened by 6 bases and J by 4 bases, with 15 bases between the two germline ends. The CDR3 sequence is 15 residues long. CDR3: CASRDNDRLNEKLFF. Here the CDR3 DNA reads TGTGCCAGCAGAGACAATGACAGGCTTAATGAAAAACTGTTTTTT.

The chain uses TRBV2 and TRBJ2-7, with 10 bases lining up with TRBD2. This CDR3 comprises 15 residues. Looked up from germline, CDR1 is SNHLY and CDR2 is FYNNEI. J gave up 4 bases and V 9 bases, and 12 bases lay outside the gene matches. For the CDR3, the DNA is TGTGCCAGTTCGCCGGGGCTAGCGGGGGTTTACGAGCAGTACTTC. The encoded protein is CASSPGLAGVYEQYF.

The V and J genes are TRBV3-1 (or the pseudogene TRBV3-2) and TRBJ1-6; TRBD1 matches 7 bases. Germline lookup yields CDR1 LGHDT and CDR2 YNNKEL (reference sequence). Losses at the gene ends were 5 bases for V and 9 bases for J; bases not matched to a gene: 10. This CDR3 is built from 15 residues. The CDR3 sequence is CASSGQVGYASPLHF. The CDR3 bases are TGTGCCAGCAGCGGACAGGTCGGTTATGCTTCACCCCTCCACTTT.

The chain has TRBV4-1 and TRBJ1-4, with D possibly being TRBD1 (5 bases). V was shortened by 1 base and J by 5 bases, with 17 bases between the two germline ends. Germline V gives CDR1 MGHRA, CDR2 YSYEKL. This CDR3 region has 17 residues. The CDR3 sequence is CASSQVKAGGGNEKLFF. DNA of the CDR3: TGCGCCAGCAGCCAAGTTAAGGCCGGGGGGGGAAATGAAAAACTGTTTTTT.

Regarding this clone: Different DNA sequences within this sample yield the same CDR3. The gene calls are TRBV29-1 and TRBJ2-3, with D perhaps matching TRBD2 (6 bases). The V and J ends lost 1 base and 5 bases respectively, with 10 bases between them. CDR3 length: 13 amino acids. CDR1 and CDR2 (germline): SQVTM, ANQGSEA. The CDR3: CSVEGGRRDTQYF. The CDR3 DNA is TGCAGCGTTGAAGGGGGGAGGCGAGATACGCAGTATTTT.

The CDR3 region has the DNA TGTGCCAGCAGTCCAGGGACAGGGCAGTCACCCCTCCACTTT. Translation: CASSPGTGQSPLHF. This chain joins TRBV6-4 and TRBJ1-6, with TRBD1 matching 9 bases. This CDR3 is built from 14 residues. The V gene end was trimmed by 5 bases and the J gene end by 10 bases; junction bases not matched to a gene: 6. From germline, CDR1 is MRHNA and CDR2 SNTAGT.

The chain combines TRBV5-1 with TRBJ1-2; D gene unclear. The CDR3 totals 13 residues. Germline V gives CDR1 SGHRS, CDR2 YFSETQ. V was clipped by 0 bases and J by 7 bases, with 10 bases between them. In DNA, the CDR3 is TGCGCCAGCAGCTTGGCCGGGATTAGTGGCTACACCTTC. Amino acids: CASSLAGISGYTF.

The CDR3 DNA is TGTGCCAGCAGCTACTCCGACAGGGGCTACGAGCAGTACTTC. This gives the protein CASSYSDRGYEQYF. The chain carries TRBV28 and TRBJ2-7; TRBD1 agrees at 8 bases. The CDR3 has 14 residues. J was trimmed by 3 bases and V by 6 bases; bases with no gene match: 7. Germline CDR1 is MDHEN and CDR2 is SYDVKM.

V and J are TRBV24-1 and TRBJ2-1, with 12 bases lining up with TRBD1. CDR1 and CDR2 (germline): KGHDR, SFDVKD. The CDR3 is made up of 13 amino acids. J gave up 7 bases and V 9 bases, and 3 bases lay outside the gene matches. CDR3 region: CATGTGGTNEQFF. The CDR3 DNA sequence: TGTGCCACCGGGACAGGGGGCACGAATGAGCAGTTCTTC.

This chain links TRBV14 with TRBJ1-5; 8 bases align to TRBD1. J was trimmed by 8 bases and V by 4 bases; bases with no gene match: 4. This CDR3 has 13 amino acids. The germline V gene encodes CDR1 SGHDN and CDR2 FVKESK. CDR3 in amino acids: CASSRTGREPQHF. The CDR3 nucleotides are TGTGCCAGCAGCCGGACAGGGCGGGAGCCCCAGCATTTT.

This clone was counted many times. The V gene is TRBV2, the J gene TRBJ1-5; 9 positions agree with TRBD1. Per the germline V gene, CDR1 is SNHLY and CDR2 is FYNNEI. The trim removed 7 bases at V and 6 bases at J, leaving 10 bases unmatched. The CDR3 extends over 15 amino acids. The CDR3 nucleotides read TGTGCCAGCAAGGGGGGACAGGGTATGGGTCAGCCCCAGCATTTT. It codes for CASKGGQGMGQPQHF.

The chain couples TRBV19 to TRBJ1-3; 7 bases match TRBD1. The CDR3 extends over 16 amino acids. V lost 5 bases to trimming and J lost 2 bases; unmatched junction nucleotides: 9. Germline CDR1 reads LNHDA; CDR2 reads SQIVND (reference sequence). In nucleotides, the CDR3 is TGTGCCAGTAGTTCCGGACAGGCAAGAACTGGAAACACCATATATTTT. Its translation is CASSSGQARTGNTIYF.

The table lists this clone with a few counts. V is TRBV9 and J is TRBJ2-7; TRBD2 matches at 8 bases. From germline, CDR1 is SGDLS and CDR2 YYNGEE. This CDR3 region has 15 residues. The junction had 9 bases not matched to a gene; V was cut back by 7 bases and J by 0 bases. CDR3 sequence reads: CASGAGGWSSYEQYF. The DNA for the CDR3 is TGTGCCAGCGGGGCGGGGGGATGGAGCTCCTACGAGCAGTACTTC.

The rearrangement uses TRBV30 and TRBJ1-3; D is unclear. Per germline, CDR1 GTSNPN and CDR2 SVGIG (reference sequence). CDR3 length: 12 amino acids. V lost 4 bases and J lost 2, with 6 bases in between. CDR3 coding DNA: TGTGCCTGGACAGGAACTGGAAACACCATATATTTT. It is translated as CAWTGTGNTIYF.

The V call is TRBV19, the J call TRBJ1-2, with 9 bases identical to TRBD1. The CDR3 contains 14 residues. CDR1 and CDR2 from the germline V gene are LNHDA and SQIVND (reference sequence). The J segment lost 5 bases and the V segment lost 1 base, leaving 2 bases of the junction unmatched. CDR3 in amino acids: CASSIGTGAYGYTF. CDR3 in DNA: TGTGCCAGTAGTATAGGGACAGGGGCGTATGGCTACACCTTC. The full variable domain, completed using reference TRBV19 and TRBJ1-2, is DGGITQSPKYLFRKEGQNVTLSCEQNLNHDAMYWYRQDPGQGLRLIYYSQIVNDFQKGDIAEGYSVSREKKESFPLTVTSAQKNPTAFYLCASSIGTGAYGYTFGSGTRLTVV.

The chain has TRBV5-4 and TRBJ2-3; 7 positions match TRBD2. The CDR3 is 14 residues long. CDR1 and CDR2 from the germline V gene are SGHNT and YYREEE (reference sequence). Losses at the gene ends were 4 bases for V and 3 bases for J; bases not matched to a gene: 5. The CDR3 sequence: CASSHGLGTDTQYF. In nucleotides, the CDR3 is TGTGCCAGCAGCCACGGACTAGGAACAGATACGCAGTATTTT.

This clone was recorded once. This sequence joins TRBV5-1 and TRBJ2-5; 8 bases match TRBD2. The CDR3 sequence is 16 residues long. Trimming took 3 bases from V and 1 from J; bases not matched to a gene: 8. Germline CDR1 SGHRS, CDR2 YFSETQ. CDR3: CASSSNPRGAQETQYF. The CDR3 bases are TGCGCCAGCAGCTCAAACCCGCGGGGGGCCCAAGAGACCCAGTACTTC.

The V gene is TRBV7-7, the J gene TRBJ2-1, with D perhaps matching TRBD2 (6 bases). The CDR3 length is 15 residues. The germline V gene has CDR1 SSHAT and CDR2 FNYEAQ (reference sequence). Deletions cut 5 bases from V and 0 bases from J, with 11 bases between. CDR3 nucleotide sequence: TGTGCCAGCAGCAGGGACTTTAGCTCCTACAATGAGCAGTTCTTC. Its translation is CASSRDFSSYNEQFF.

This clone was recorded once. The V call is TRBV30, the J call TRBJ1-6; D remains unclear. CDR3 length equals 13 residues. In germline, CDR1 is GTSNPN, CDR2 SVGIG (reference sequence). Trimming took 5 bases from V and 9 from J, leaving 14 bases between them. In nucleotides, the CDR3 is TGTGCCTGGGGCTCGGTCCGCGGTTCACCCCTCCACTTT. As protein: CAWGSVRGSPLHF.

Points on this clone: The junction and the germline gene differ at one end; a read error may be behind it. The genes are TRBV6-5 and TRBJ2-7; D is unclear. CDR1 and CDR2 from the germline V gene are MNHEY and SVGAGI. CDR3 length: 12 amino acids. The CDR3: CASSYKNGRSHF. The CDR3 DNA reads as TGTGCCAGCAGTTATAAAAATGGGCGCTCGCACTTC.

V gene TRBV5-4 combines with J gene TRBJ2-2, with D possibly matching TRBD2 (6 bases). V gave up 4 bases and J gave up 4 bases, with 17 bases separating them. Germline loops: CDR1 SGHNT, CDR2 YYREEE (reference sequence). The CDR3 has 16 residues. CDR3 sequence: CASSRGREPLTGELFF. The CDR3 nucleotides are TGTGCCAGCAGCCGTGGCCGGGAGCCCCTCACCGGGGAGCTGTTTTTT.